The rows below give T cell receptor beta chains drawn from one sample of a study of blood T cell repertoires in COVID-19. Assay used: immunoSEQ multiplex PCR; TCRdb lists only in-frame clones, some missing. Here the sample spans approximately 64,000 clones, about nine tenths being singletons. Input material: peripheral blood. The receptors were sampled from a woman in her sixties with COVID-19, enrolled during active disease. The conserved cysteine and the conserved F or W are not part of the CDR3 here.

V gene: TRBV30
J gene: TRBJ1-2
CDR3 protein: AWSVQGDGYT

V gene: TRBV4-1
J gene: TRBJ1-1
CDR3 protein: ASSQTPGLGTEAF

V gene: TRBV4-1
J gene: TRBJ1-2
CDR3 protein: ASSPWGGYYGYT

V gene: TRBV29-1
J gene: TRBJ2-1
CDR3 protein: SVLGTSGRPWQF

V gene: TRBV30
J gene: TRBJ1-1
CDR3 protein: AWSPGLNTEAF

V gene: TRBV6-5
J gene: TRBJ1-2
CDR3 protein: ASSYSTGHYGYT

V gene: TRBV6-5
J gene: TRBJ1-2
CDR3 protein: ASSYSIGLSGYT

V gene: TRBV4-1
J gene: TRBJ2-1
CDR3 protein: ASSQEEPSSTRNEQF

V gene: TRBV12-5
J gene: TRBJ2-3
CDR3 protein: ASGYPGQGWGTDTQY

V gene: TRBV7-2
J gene: TRBJ2-3
CDR3 protein: ASSLTLPLAGATDTQY

V gene: TRBV9
J gene: TRBJ1-3
CDR3 protein: ASSVDGKNTIY

V gene: TRBV6-5
J gene: TRBJ1-2
CDR3 protein: ASSYTGGGYGYT

V gene: TRBV7-9
J gene: TRBJ2-3
CDR3 protein: ASSTRDTQY

V gene: TRBV5-4
J gene: TRBJ2-7
CDR3 protein: ASSLWQGTNEQY

V gene: TRBV6-2/TRBV6-3
J gene: TRBJ2-4
CDR3 protein: ASSYGTGRLKNIQY

V gene: TRBV6-5
J gene: TRBJ1-1
CDR3 protein: ASTRGANTEAF